This T cell receptor beta chain was recovered during a study of quantifying T cell responses using KT2 cells (dated by TCRdb to the late 2010s). Concerning the study at large: RNA was DNase-treated and reverse transcribed with TCR alpha and beta constant-region primers, mostly using SuperScript III. The efficiency of the T4 ligation step under optimum conditions was estimated to be above 9.5%. PCR2 was run as a SYBR Green qPCR and stopped at a predetermined fluorescence threshold to avoid over-amplification. Broad study findings and their caveats: The study did not include a side-by-side comparison of this pipeline with other TCR sequencing techniques. Over several orders of magnitude, the number of KT2 alpha and beta sequences rose linearly with the number of KT2 cells put in. Even at the lowest spike-in tested, roughly one KT2 cell per 100,000 PBMC, KT2 sequences were still detected. At very high KT2 spike-in numbers, detection of KT2 sequences reached saturation.

The library came from UMI-ligation and nested PCR. A single-stranded oligonucleotide carrying the Illumina SP2 sequence and a UMI was ligated to the cDNA 3' end using T4 RNA ligase 1. PCR1 was run for 4 cycles (98 degrees C for 15 s, 69 degrees C for 30 s, 72 degrees C for 40 s), and an equimolar mix of RC1.1 and RC1.2, covering TRBC1 and TRBC2, was used as the beta primer. Starting at PCR2, the TCR alpha and beta chains were handled separately, and sample indices and Illumina adaptors were added. Placed after an 8-base spacer, the UMI was made up of 12 random nucleotides arranged as two hexamers with a spacer between them. The libraries were sequenced on an Illumina MiSeq using v2 2x251 paired-end chemistry, usually with more than 9 samples in each run. To boost diversity, each sequencing library was supplemented with PhiX DNA at roughly 5-8%. In the original analysis: bcl2fastq converted raw reads to FASTQ, and Demultiplexor demultiplexed the reads by dual indices. Decombinator assigned V and J genes by tag matching, allowing a single base-pair mismatch. Using UMIs, Collapsinator corrected both sequencing errors and the frequency errors that come from PCR heterogeneity. CDR3Translator turned Decombinator identifiers into nucleotide sequence, translated that sequence into amino acids, and pulled out the CDR3 based on C- and N-terminal motifs. Each distinct KT2 TCR was counted as a cluster of KT2 sequences sharing one unique molecular identifier. In TCRdb, the public reads were trimmed at Q25 with fastp and aligned with MiXCR, with productive beta chains retained. Entries that share a CDR3 protein sequence are merged under the most common genes and DNA. The V and J calls come from TCRdb's annotation, not from the publication. The sample table holds some 41,000 distinct CDR3 sequences, of which more than 15% were seen once. The ten biggest clones cover around 43% of the sample.

Taken from cysteine to phenylalanine, the CDR3 has 14 residues. Only CDR3 DNA remains: 42 bases, in frame from the first base. CDR1 and CDR2, per the germline V gene, are SGDLS and YYNGEE. V is cut by 0 bases and J by 2 bases, and the space between the germline ends is 8 bases. In the case of this clonotype: Its recognized antigen is unknown. Within one base of it there is no much larger clone, and no base qualities were kept.

To test the sensitivity and accuracy of the pipeline, known numbers of KT2, a T cell clone whose TCR had already been sequenced, were spiked into unfractionated PBMC. A range of KT2-to-PBMC ratios was produced by mixing KT2 cells with a fixed number of PBMC. The sequence derives from a human donor. The chain links TRBV9 with TRBJ1-2, with the D gene call left open. The sequencing sample was made of PBMCs spiked with cells of the T cell clone KT2. DNA sequence: TGTGCCAGCAGCGTAGGGACCCCCAACTATGGCTACACCTTC. The encoded protein is CASSVGTPNYGYTF.